The entry below gives a single T cell receptor (beta chain) sequence along with its context. Its antigen is still unknown. This sample was taken from a study of graft-versus-host responses after intestinal transplantation. V shed 7 bases, J shed 3 bases, and the junction held 4 bases outside the gene matches. Germline CDR1 and CDR2: SGHAT and FQNNGV. This CDR3 contains 14 residues. Study-wide results and limits: Recipient marrow held GvH clones, some first seen in ileum or blood. Peak GvH clone levels in circulation were associated with early post-transplant HvG declines.

Measured with immunoSEQ multiplex PCR; TCRdb has only the in-frame clones, and not every one. The data show around 30,000 clones, with around 94% seen just once and 0.7% to 0.85% held by the top ten. The chain couples TRBV11-2 to TRBJ2-7; TRBD2 matches at 12 bases. Sequenced here: PBMCs, sampled about 70 days after intestinal transplant. This receptor was identified in a human patient who received an intestinal transplant, so some T cells may come from the graft donor. Written as DNA, the CDR3 is TGTGCCAGCACCCCGGGACTAGCGGGCTACGAGCAGTACTTC. Amino acid sequence: CASTPGLAGYEQYF.